This entry is about one TCR beta chain. The data originate from a study of blood T cell repertoires in COVID-19. Whole-study context: The United States, Italy and Spain supplied acute and convalescent COVID-19 samples. Sources were T cells, B-cell-depleted T cells, or PBMCs; the material itself was cDNA or gDNA.

Clones were read by immunoSEQ multiplex PCR, and TCRdb kept only the in-frame ones, dropping some. The sample holds approximately 200,000 clones, about 82% seen once. Germline V CDR1 and CDR2: MNHEY, SVGEGT. The V end was cut by 2 bases, the J end by 3 bases, with 8 bases between. The CDR3 sequence is 14 residues long. The sequenced material came from peripheral blood. The chain has TRBV6-2 or TRBV6-3 and TRBJ1-5; D may be TRBD1 (5 bases). This TCR was sampled from a woman in her twenties or thirties with acute or convalescent COVID-19. In DNA, the CDR3 is TGTGCCAGCAGTTACGTAGGGGCCAATCAGCCCCAGCATTTT. Translation gives CASSYVGANQPQHF.